Presented here are 26 T cell receptor beta chains from one specimen sequenced in a study of T-cell reconstitution after alpha-beta-depleted transplantation in children. Researchers prepared the TCRbeta library using unique molecular identifiers, the study reports. TCRdb ran MiXCR on the PCR reads and lists one entry per CDR3 protein. The sample shows approximately 390,000 distinct CDR3 sequences, about 11% of them seen only once. The sample consisted of PBMCs from the stem cell graft donor, taken from the stem cell graft. These receptors came from a human donor who donated a stem cell graft to a child with acute myeloid leukemia.

This clonotype has a count of ten or more. The chain combines TRBV13 with TRBJ1-6; 7 bases are a match to TRBD1. The germline CDR1 and CDR2 sequences are PRHDT and FYEKMQ (reference sequence). V dropped 4 bases and J dropped 9; count of bases not matched to a gene: 3. The CDR3 is 13 amino acids. CDR3 sequence: CASSYRGGSPLHF. CDR3 nucleotides: TGTGCCAGCAGCTACAGGGGCGGTTCACCCCTCCACTTT. Combining the CDR3 with reference TRBV13 and TRBJ1-6 gives the whole variable domain AAGVIQSPRHLIKEKRETATLKCYPIPRHDTVYWYQQGPGQDPQFLISFYEKMQSDKGSIPDRFSAQQFSDYHSELNMSSLELGDSALYFCASSYRGGSPLHFGNGTRLTVT.

This clonotype showed up many times. The rearrangement uses TRBV5-1 and TRBJ2-7; D gene uncertain. The CDR3 has 14 residues. Per germline, CDR1 SGHRS and CDR2 YFSETQ. The ends were cut back, 1 base at V and 0 bases at J, with 8 bases in the middle. The CDR3 nucleotides read TGCGCCAGCAGCTTGAATGCGATCTCCTACGAGCAGTACTTC. Translation: CASSLNAISYEQYF.

V usage is TRBV30 and J usage is TRBJ2-1; D call uncertain. Germline CDR1 GTSNPN, CDR2 SVGIG (reference sequence). This CDR3 is 12 amino acids long. V dropped 0 bases and J dropped 7 bases, with 7 bases sitting between them. Written as DNA, the CDR3 is TGTGCCTGGAGTGTGTCTGGGAATGAGCAGTTCTTC. Translating it yields CAWSVSGNEQFF.

V is TRBV5-4 and J is TRBJ2-5, with D uncertain. The CDR3 length is 15 residues. V lost 4 bases, J lost 2 bases, and 15 bases lay in between. CDR1 is SGHNT, CDR2 YYREEE, per germline (reference sequence). The CDR3 loop is CASSAPPGEQETQYF. CDR3 DNA: TGTGCCAGCAGCGCACCACCCGGAGAACAAGAGACCCAGTACTTC.

This clonotype was recorded once. This chain connects TRBV7-6 to TRBJ2-1, with D possibly TRBD2 on 5 matching bases. Germline CDR1 reads SGHVS; CDR2 reads FNYEAQ. Trimming took 1 base from V and 3 from J, leaving 7 bases between them. The CDR3 is made up of 14 amino acids. CDR3 loop: CASSLVEGYNEQFF. The CDR3 DNA sequence: TGTGCCAGCAGCTTAGTCGAGGGCTACAATGAGCAGTTCTTC.

V and J are TRBV14 and TRBJ2-2; no definite D call. The V and J ends lost 1 base and 5 bases respectively, with 5 bases between them. This CDR3 has 13 amino acids. Looked up from germline, CDR1 is SGHDN and CDR2 is FVKESK. For the CDR3, the DNA is TGTGCCAGCAGCCAAGTTCAGACCGGGGAGCTGTTTTTT. Translating it yields CASSQVQTGELFF.

This clonotype has a count of ten or more. The chain uses TRBV20-1 and TRBJ2-5; unclear D gene. This CDR3 contains 9 residues. CDR1 and CDR2 from the germline V gene are DFQATT and SNEGSKA (reference sequence). The CDR3 loop reads CISGETQYF. The CDR3 DNA follows: TGCATCTCTGGAGAGACCCAGTACTTC.

This clonotype came up a few times. The rearrangement links TRBV6-5 to TRBJ1-1; TRBD1 is a possible D gene (6 bases). The CDR3 runs to 13 residues. Trimming pared 0 bases from V and 8 bases from J, leaving 10 bases between. In germline, CDR1 is MNHEY, CDR2 SVGAGI. DNA for the CDR3: TGTGCCAGCAGTTACTCGGCAGGGGCGGAAGCTTTCTTT. This gives the protein CASSYSAGAEAFF.

The J gene is TRBJ2-5, the V gene TRBV6-1; D not resolved. The germline CDR1 and CDR2 sequences are MNHNS and SASEGT. This CDR3 spans 14 amino acids. V dropped 5 bases and J dropped 6 bases, with 16 bases sitting between them. DNA of the CDR3: TGTGCCAGCAGTCCCCGGACGCAAGGGAAGACCCAGTACTTC. Encoded protein: CASSPRTQGKTQYF.

This clonotype appeared a few times. The gene calls are TRBV6-1 and TRBJ2-2; no reliable D call. Germline loops: CDR1 MNHNS, CDR2 SASEGT. CDR3 length: 16 residues. V gave up 6 bases and J gave up 7 bases, with 21 bases separating them. CDR3 in DNA: TGTGCCAGCAGCGCTATATCGGCTGTTCCCGGCGGGGAGCTGTTTTTT. It codes for CASSAISAVPGGELFF.

This clonotype was picked up many times. This chain joins TRBV5-1 and TRBJ2-3; 9 bases fit TRBD1. Germline CDR1 SGHRS, CDR2 YFSETQ. The CDR3 consists of 16 residues. Trimming at V came to 8 bases and at J to 6 bases, leaving 16 bases not matched to a gene. For the CDR3, the DNA is TGCGCCAGTCAAGAGCTCGCGACAGGGGGTAAGGATACGCAGTATTTT. Protein: CASQELATGGKDTQYF.

The rearrangement links TRBV7-8 to TRBJ2-7; 10 nucleotides align to TRBD1. There are 16 residues in the CDR3. In germline, CDR1 is SGHVS, CDR2 FQNEAQ. This chain's CDR3 is CASSLIAGQGEYDQYV. DNA of the CDR3: TGTGCCAGCAGCTTAATAGCCGGACAGGGGGAATACGACCAGTACGTC.

This clonotype has a count of ten or more. This chain joins TRBV29-1 and TRBJ2-4, with 10 bases fitting TRBD2. CDR3 length: 17 residues. V was pared by 1 base and J by 3 bases, with 9 bases of the junction left unmatched. Germline CDR1 reads SQVTM; CDR2 reads ANQGSEA. The CDR3 loop is CSVEGLAGEEDKNIQYF. The CDR3 nucleotides are TGCAGCGTTGAAGGCCTAGCGGGAGAGGAAGACAAAAACATTCAGTACTTC.

At least ten counts were recorded for this clonotype. The chain recombines TRBV12-3 or TRBV12-4 with TRBJ2-1, with D uncertain. Trimming pared 9 bases from V and 5 bases from J, leaving 11 bases between. The CDR3 covers 12 residues. CDR3 region: CASYGGNNEQFF. CDR3 nucleotide sequence: TGTGCCAGTTACGGCGGTAACAATGAGCAGTTCTTC.

The J gene is TRBJ2-2, the V gene TRBV2, with 7 bases identical to TRBD2. CDR3 size: 15 residues. J lost 4 bases, V lost 6 bases, and 8 bases had no gene match. Germline V gene sequence: CDR1 SNHLY, CDR2 FYNNEI. The CDR3 DNA sequence: TGTGCCAGCAGCTCCAGCGGGATAGTCACCGGGGAGCTGTTTTTT. It specifies CASSSSGIVTGELFF. Full variable domain (outside the CDR3, taken from reference TRBV2 and TRBJ2-2): EPEVTQTPSHQVTQMGQEVILRCVPISNHLYFYWYRQILGQKVEFLVSFYNNEISEKSEIFDDQFSVERPDGSNFTLKIRSTKLEDSAMYFCASSSSGIVTGELFFGEGSRLTVL.

This clonotype has a count of ten or more. This chain links TRBV4-3 with TRBJ2-7; weak D call: TRBD1 (5 bases). With 7 bases removed from V and 1 base from J, the gap between germline ends came to 14 bases. From germline, CDR1 is LGHNA and CDR2 YSLEER. The CDR3 spans 14 residues. The CDR3: CASTTDTQSYEQYF. The CDR3 nucleotides read TGCGCCAGCACGACGGACACCCAGTCCTACGAGCAGTACTTC.

This clonotype has at least ten counts. This chain uses TRBV10-3 with TRBJ1-5, with D possibly TRBD1 on 5 matching bases. This CDR3 region has 13 residues. Germline V gives CDR1 ENHRY, CDR2 SYGVKD. Trimming shortened V by 10 bases and J by 3 bases, and 13 bases separated the two germline ends. The CDR3 nucleotides read TGTGCCACCTCCCGTGGGGCCAATCAGCCCCAGCATTTT. Its protein is CATSRGANQPQHF.

At least ten counts were recorded for this clonotype. The chain has TRBV6-1 and TRBJ2-7, with 9 bases fitting TRBD1. Germline-derived CDR1 and CDR2 are MNHNS and SASEGT. The CDR3 extends over 12 amino acids. The J segment lost 5 bases and the V segment lost 4 bases, leaving 0 bases of the junction unmatched. CDR3 nucleotide sequence: TGTGCCAGCAGTGGGGACAGGGACGAGCAGTACTTC. This translates into CASSGDRDEQYF.

This clonotype was observed a handful of times. The gene calls are TRBV25-1 and TRBJ2-5; D gene ambiguous. This CDR3 contains 15 residues. The V end was cut by 2 bases, the J end by 4 bases, with 14 bases between. The germline CDR1 and CDR2 sequences are MGHDK and SYGVNS. The CDR3 DNA follows: TGTGCCAGCAGTGAAGCCTTTAGCAGCCGAGAGACCCAGTACTTC. Translation: CASSEAFSSRETQYF.

V and J are TRBV20-1 and TRBJ2-7; D is ambiguous. V lost 2 bases and J lost 6, with 20 bases in between. The germline CDR1 and CDR2 sequences are DFQATT and SNEGSKA (reference sequence). The CDR3 has 15 residues. The CDR3 loop reads CSARLYPDPGSEQYF. CDR3 sequence (DNA): TGCAGTGCTAGACTTTATCCCGACCCAGGTAGCGAGCAGTACTTC.

This clonotype was observed at least ten times. The V call is TRBV30, the J call TRBJ1-4; D is undetermined. CDR1 and CDR2 from the germline V gene are GTSNPN and SVGIG (reference sequence). The CDR3 spans 11 residues. V dropped 2 bases and J dropped 8 bases, with 6 bases sitting between them. CDR3 nucleotide sequence: TGTGCCTGGAGTTTCGCAGAAAAACTGTTTTTT. It encodes CAWSFAEKLFF.

The CDR3 is CASSDKGLYYGYTF. CDR3 nucleotide sequence: TGTGCCAGCAGTGATAAGGGACTGTACTATGGCTACACCTTC. The V gene is TRBV6-1, the J gene TRBJ1-2, with D maybe TRBD1 (5 bases). Trimming removed 3 bases at V and 3 bases at J, with 11 bases between. Germline loops: CDR1 MNHNS, CDR2 SASEGT. The CDR3 totals 14 residues.

The rearrangement joins TRBV27 to TRBJ2-7; D assignment may be TRBD1 or TRBD2 (5 bases each). Germline CDR1 MNHEY, CDR2 SMNVEV (reference sequence). Trimming pared 5 bases from V and 6 bases from J, leaving 17 bases between. The CDR3 is 14 amino acids. The chain's CDR3 is CASSPGDLEGEQYV. The CDR3 bases are TGTGCCAGCAGTCCCGGGGACCTTGAGGGCGAGCAGTACGTC.

The table lists this clonotype with a few counts. The chain employs TRBV9 and TRBJ2-3; TRBD2 aligns across 7 bases. The CDR3 covers 16 residues. Germline CDR1 and CDR2: SGDLS and YYNGEE. Unmatched junction bases numbered 7, after V lost 1 base and J lost 2 bases. CDR3 protein: CASSVYRDYSTDTQYF. The DNA of the CDR3 is TGTGCCAGCAGCGTATATCGGGACTACTCCACAGATACGCAGTATTTT.

The chain carries TRBV5-1 and TRBJ2-2, with 8 bases matching TRBD2. Germline values: CDR1 SGHRS, CDR2 YFSETQ. The CDR3 spans 16 residues. With 1 base clipped from V and 5 bases from J, the junction kept 7 bases outside the gene matches. The CDR3 here is CASSLTGTSLTGELFF. DNA for the CDR3: TGCGCCAGCAGCTTGACCGGGACTAGTCTTACCGGGGAGCTGTTTTTT.

This clonotype came up a few times. This chain's CDR3 is CASSPGLAGVGGRETQYF. CDR3 bases: TGCGCCAGCAGCCCCGGACTAGCGGGAGTAGGTGGGAGGGAGACCCAGTACTTC. The rearrangement joins TRBV4-3 to TRBJ2-5; TRBD2 aligns across 13 bases. The CDR3 runs to 18 residues. Unmatched junction bases numbered 13, after V lost 4 bases and J lost 5 bases. Germline assignment: CDR1 LGHNA and CDR2 YSLEER.